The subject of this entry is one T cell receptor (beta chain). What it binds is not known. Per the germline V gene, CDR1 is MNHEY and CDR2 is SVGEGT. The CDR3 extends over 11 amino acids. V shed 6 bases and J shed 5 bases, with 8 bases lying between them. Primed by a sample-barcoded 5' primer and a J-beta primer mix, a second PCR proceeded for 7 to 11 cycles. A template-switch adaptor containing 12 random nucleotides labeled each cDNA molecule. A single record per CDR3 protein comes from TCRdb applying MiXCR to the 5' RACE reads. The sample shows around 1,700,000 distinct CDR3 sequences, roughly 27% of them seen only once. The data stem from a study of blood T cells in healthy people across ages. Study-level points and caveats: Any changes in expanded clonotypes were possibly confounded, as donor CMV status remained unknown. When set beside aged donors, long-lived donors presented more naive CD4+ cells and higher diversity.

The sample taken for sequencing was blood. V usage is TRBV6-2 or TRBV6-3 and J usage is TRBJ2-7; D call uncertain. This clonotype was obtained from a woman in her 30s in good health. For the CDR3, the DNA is TGTGCCAGCAGCCATCGCCACGAGCAGTACTTC. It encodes CASSHRHEQYF.